These T cell receptor beta chains were read from a single sample in a study of cytomegalovirus exposure and HLA in healthy donors. Measured with immunoSEQ multiplex PCR; TCRdb has only the in-frame clones, and not every one. The table has 270,000 or so clones, 86% seen once. The specimen sequenced was PBMCs. The receptors were sampled from a man in his forties in good health and CMV-seropositive. Both conserved end residues are part of each CDR3. The order of the fields is D gene, clone size, V gene, J gene, CDR3 length, CDR3 DNA, CDR3 protein. The D gene is left open where the match is weak. Some rows mark clone size as missing; the rest say once, few, many or name a class of expanded clone.

TRBD2	-	TRBV19	TRBJ2-1	15	TGTGCCAGTAGCCCGGGACTAGCGGGCTACAATGAGCAGTTCTTC	CASSPGLAGYNEQFF
TRBD2	-	TRBV6-6	TRBJ2-7	13	TGTGCCAGCAGCCCTAGCGGTTCCTACGAGCAGTACTTC	CASSPSGSYEQYF
-	-	TRBV6-5	TRBJ1-1	13	TGTGCCAGCACCCGCCAGGGTCGAACTGAAGCTTTCTTT	CASTRQGRTEAFF
TRBD2	once	TRBV27	TRBJ2-5	13	TGTGCCAGCAGTTTAGGGAGGGGTAGTATGCAGTACTTC	CASSLGRGSMQYF
TRBD1	-	TRBV7-9	TRBJ2-2	15	TGTGCCAGCAGCTTAATGGGGACAGGGCACGGGGAGCTGTTTTTT	CASSLMGTGHGELFF
-	-	TRBV7-3	TRBJ2-7	11	TGTGCCAGCAGCTTTGCGCTCGAGCAGTACTTC	CASSFALEQYF
-	few	TRBV4-1	TRBJ2-7	14	TGCGCCAGCAGCCAAGGTTCCGAGACCTACGAGCAGTACTTC	CASSQGSETYEQYF
-	-	TRBV11-2	TRBJ1-3	15	TGTGCCAGCAGCTTAGACTGGCAGGCTGGAAACACCATATATTTT	CASSLDWQAGNTIYF
TRBD1	-	TRBV28	TRBJ1-1	15	TGTGCCAGCAGTCCAGACAGGGTCTGGCTGGCTGAAGCTTTCTTT	CASSPDRVWLAEAFF
TRBD2	once	TRBV9	TRBJ2-1	16	TGTGCCAGCAGCGTAGATGGGACTAGCAGTTACAATGAGCAGTTCTTC	CASSVDGTSSYNEQFF
-	-	TRBV19	TRBJ2-7	17	TGTGCCAGTAGTATCGCCCAACCCGGGATTATTTCCTACGAGCAGTACTTC	CASSIAQPGIISYEQYF
TRBD2	few	TRBV9	TRBJ2-3	14	TGTGCCAGCAGCGTTAGCGGGAGCACAGATACGCAGTATTTT	CASSVSGSTDTQYF
TRBD2	-	TRBV5-4	TRBJ2-7	17	TGTGCCAGCAGCTTGACCCGCGGACTAGCGGGAGTCGACGAGCAGTACTTC	CASSLTRGLAGVDEQYF
TRBD1	-	TRBV28	TRBJ2-2	16	TGTGCCAGCAGTTTCCCCTCAGGGGGCTCGGCCGGGGAGCTGTTTTTT	CASSFPSGGSAGELFF
TRBD2	-	TRBV7-7	TRBJ2-1	15	TGTGCTAGCAGTCCACTAGCGGGAGCCAACAATGAGCAGTTCTTC	CASSPLAGANNEQFF
TRBD1	-	TRBV7-2	TRBJ2-2	15	TGTGCCAGCAGTCGTGACAGGGCGGACACCGGGGAGCTGTTTTTT	CASSRDRADTGELFF
-	-	TRBV7-8	TRBJ1-2	13	TGTGCCAGCAGCTTCGGGTCAGGGCAAGGCTACACCTTC	CASSFGSGQGYTF
TRBD2	-	TRBV19	TRBJ2-3	17	TGTGCCAGTAGTATAGAAAGACTAGCGGGAGTCCCAGATACGCAGTATTTT	CASSIERLAGVPDTQYF
-	-	TRBV28	TRBJ2-3	16	TGTGCCAGCAGTTTATATGGGACACTGGGCACAGATACGCAGTATTTT	CASSLYGTLGTDTQYF
-	-	TRBV2	TRBJ1-2	13	TGTGCCAGCAGAGGCCTAGATGACTATGGCTACACCTTC	CASRGLDDYGYTF
-	-	TRBV5-6	TRBJ2-7	12	TGTGCCAGCAGCTTTAGCACGTACGAGCAGTACTTC	CASSFSTYEQYF
TRBD2	-	TRBV4-2	TRBJ2-7	18	TGTGCCAGCAGCCAAGACCCGCAACTAGCGGGCCAAGCCTACGAGCAGTACTTC	CASSQDPQLAGQAYEQYF
-	-	TRBV27	TRBJ2-7	15	TGTGCCAGCAGTCCCCTAGACCGAGATTCCTACGAGCAGTACTTC	CASSPLDRDSYEQYF
TRBD2	-	TRBV9	TRBJ2-7	16	TGTGCCAGCAGCGTAGGCCCTAGCGGAATTTCCTACGAGCAGTACTTC	CASSVGPSGISYEQYF
-	-	TRBV27	TRBJ2-7	15	TGTGCCAGCAGTTTAACGAGACAGCGTAACTACGAGCAGTACTTC	CASSLTRQRNYEQYF
-	-	TRBV28	TRBJ2-2	17	TGTGCCAGCAGTTTAGACGCGGGGGCAGGTAACACCGGGGAGCTGTTTTTT	CASSLDAGAGNTGELFF
TRBD1	-	TRBV5-1	TRBJ2-7	16	TGCGCCAGCAGCTTTAATCCGGGACAGGGGTACTACGAGCAGTACTTC	CASSFNPGQGYYEQYF
TRBD1	-	TRBV7-3	TRBJ2-1	15	TGTGCCAGCAGCTTAGGGGTCCGACAGGGTAATGAGCAGTTCTTC	CASSLGVRQGNEQFF
-	-	TRBV9	TRBJ2-7	15	TGTGCCAGCAGCGTAGAAGTGGGAGTACCCTACGAGCAGTACTTC	CASSVEVGVPYEQYF
TRBD1	-	TRBV7-8	TRBJ2-3	14	TGTGCCAGCAACCGGGACAGGGGCACAGATACGCAGTATTTT	CASNRDRGTDTQYF
-	-	TRBV6-5	TRBJ2-1	13	TGTGCCAGCAGTTACGTCTACCACAATGAGCAGTTCTTC	CASSYVYHNEQFF
TRBD1	-	TRBV6-5	TRBJ2-7	15	TGTGCCAGCAGTTACACCGACAGGGGGCACCACGAGCAGTACTTC	CASSYTDRGHHEQYF
-	-	TRBV27	TRBJ2-1	17	TGTGCCAGCAGTTTATACGCAGGCTCGAGCTCCTACAATGAGCAGTTCTTC	CASSLYAGSSSYNEQFF
TRBD2	-	TRBV15	TRBJ2-1	19	TGTGCCACCAGCGGCCCTGGACTAGCGGGACTCCGCTCCTACAATGAGCAGTTCTTC	CATSGPGLAGLRSYNEQFF
-	-	TRBV18	TRBJ2-1	14	TGTGCCAGCTCACCACGCCAGGACTACAATGAGCAGTTCTTC	CASSPRQDYNEQFF
TRBD2	-	TRBV9	TRBJ2-5	17	TGTGCCAGCAGCGTTCCCAGCGGGAGGGTCGGCCAAGAGACCCAGTACTTC	CASSVPSGRVGQETQYF
TRBD2	-	TRBV9	TRBJ2-1	16	TGTGCCAGCAGCGTAGAGGATAGCGGGAGTGGCAATGAGCAGTTCTTC	CASSVEDSGSGNEQFF
-	-	TRBV7-2	TRBJ1-5	15	TGTGCCAGCAGCTTAGAGCGGGGGGCCGGTCAGCCCCAGCATTTT	CASSLERGAGQPQHF
TRBD1	few	TRBV5-4	TRBJ1-1	15	TGTGCCAGCAGCGGGGGACAGGGGGAGAACACTGAAGCTTTCTTT	CASSGGQGENTEAFF
-	-	TRBV28	TRBJ2-7	13	TGTGCCAGCAGCCGCGGGACGGTCGGGGGGCAGTACTTC	CASSRGTVGGQYF
-	-	TRBV25-1	TRBJ1-1	13	TGTGCCAGCAGTGGGCAGGGAATCACTGAAGCTTTCTTT	CASSGQGITEAFF
-	-	TRBV6-5	TRBJ1-1	14	TGTGCCAGCAGGGGGACTGGACCGAAGGCTGAAGCTTTCTTT	CASRGTGPKAEAFF
-	-	TRBV19	TRBJ1-2	13	TGTGCCAGTAGCCCAGCCGGAGCAGGGGGCTACACCTTC	CASSPAGAGGYTF
TRBD1	once	TRBV6-5	TRBJ2-1	14	TGTGCCAGCAGCTATCGACAGGGGTACAATGAGCAGTTCTTC	CASSYRQGYNEQFF
TRBD2	-	TRBV30	TRBJ2-7	14	TGTGCCTGGAGGCAGGGACTAGCGGGAGGCGAGCAGTACTTC	CAWRQGLAGGEQYF
-	-	TRBV11-2	TRBJ1-3	16	TGTGCCAGCAGCTTAGTGGACAGATCTTCTGGAAACACCATATATTTT	CASSLVDRSSGNTIYF
-	-	TRBV18	TRBJ2-3	15	TGTGCCAGCTCACCACCTAAGCGGTTTACAGATACGCAGTATTTT	CASSPPKRFTDTQYF